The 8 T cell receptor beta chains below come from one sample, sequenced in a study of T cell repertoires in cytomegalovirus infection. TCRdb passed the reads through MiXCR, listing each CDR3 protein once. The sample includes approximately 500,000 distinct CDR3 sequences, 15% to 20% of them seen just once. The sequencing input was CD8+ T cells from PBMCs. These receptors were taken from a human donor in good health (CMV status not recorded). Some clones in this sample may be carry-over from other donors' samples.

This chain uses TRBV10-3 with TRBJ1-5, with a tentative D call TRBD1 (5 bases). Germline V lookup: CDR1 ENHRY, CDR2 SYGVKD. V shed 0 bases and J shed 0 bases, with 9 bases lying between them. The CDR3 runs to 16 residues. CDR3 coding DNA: TGTGCCATCAGTGAGTCAACAGGCGATAGCAATCAGCCCCAGCATTTT. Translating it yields CAISESTGDSNQPQHF.

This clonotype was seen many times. The CDR3 is CASSYSSPGNEQFF. The CDR3 nucleotides read TGTGCCAGCAGTTACTCGAGTCCGGGCAATGAGCAGTTCTTC. This chain links TRBV6-5 with TRBJ2-1; D is undetermined. The V gene's germline CDR1 is MNHEY and CDR2 SVGAGI. Trimming took 0 bases from V and 6 from J, leaving 9 bases between them. This CDR3 has 14 residues.

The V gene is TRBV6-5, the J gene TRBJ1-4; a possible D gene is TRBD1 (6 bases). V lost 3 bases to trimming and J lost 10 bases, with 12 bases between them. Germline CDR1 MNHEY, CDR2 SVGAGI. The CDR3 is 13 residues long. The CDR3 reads CASSYDGGAKLFF. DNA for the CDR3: TGTGCCAGCAGTTATGATGGGGGCGCAAAACTGTTTTTT.

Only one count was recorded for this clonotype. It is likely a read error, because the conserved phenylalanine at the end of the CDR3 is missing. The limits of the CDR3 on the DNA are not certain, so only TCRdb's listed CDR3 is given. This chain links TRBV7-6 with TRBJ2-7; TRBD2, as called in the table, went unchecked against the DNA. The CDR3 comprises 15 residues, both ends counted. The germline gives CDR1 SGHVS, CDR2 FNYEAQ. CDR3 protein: CASSLGGTAAYEQDL.

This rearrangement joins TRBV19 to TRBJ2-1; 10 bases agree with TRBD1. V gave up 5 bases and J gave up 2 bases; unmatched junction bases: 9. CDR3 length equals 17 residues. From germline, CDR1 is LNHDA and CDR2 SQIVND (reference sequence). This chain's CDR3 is CASSSRDRGPAYNEQFF. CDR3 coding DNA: TGTGCCAGTAGTTCCCGGGACAGGGGACCGGCCTACAATGAGCAGTTCTTC.

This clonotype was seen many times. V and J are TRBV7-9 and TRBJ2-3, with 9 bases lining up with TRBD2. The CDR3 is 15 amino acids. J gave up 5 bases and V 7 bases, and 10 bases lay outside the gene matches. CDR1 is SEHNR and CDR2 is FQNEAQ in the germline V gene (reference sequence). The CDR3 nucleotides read TGTGCCAGCACCCCCGGGCGGGGGGGTAAAGATACGCAGTATTTT. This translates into CASTPGRGGKDTQYF.

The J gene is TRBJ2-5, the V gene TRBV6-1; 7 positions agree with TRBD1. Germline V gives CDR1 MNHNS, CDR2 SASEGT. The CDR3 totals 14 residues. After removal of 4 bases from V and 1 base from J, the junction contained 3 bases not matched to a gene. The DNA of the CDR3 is TGTGCCAGCAGTGGCTGGGACAGCCAAGAGACCCAGTACTTC. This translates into CASSGWDSQETQYF.

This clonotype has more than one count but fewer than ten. The CDR3 DNA is TGCAGCGTTGTTCTGGGTTCGACTAATGAAAAACTGTTTTTT. Amino acid sequence: CSVVLGSTNEKLFF. The chain is built from TRBV29-1 and TRBJ1-4; the D is unclear. Germline CDR1 is SQVTM and CDR2 is ANQGSEA. V dropped 4 bases and J dropped 2 bases, with 11 bases sitting between them. There are 14 residues in the CDR3.